This T cell receptor (beta chain) was recorded in a study of beta chain features in type 1 diabetes. CDR1 is SGHVS and CDR2 is FNYEAQ in the germline V gene. This CDR3 spans 15 amino acids. V shed 5 bases, J shed 3 bases, and the junction held 9 bases outside the gene matches. Study-wide results and caveats: Whatever favoring of shorter templates PCR might show would apply equally to patients and controls.

Post-sort purity exceeded 95% for all sorted populations. As every portion of the isolated RNA was reverse transcribed, the sequencing read expressed TCRB transcripts. Only in-frame clones appear in the TCRdb table, and some are missing; sequencing was by immunoSEQ multiplex PCR. The repertoire includes hundreds of thousands of clones, about 14% of them detected once, and about 0.093% sits in the top ten. This clone was detected a few times. Its antigen remains unknown. This clonotype was sampled from a young man in good health. V usage is TRBV7-6 and J usage is TRBJ2-7; TRBD1 matches at 8 bases. Sequencing was carried out using naive CD4+ T cells from blood. DNA for the CDR3: TGTGCCAGCAGCGTCGGACAGGGAGAGTACTACGAGCAGTACTTC. Translating it yields CASSVGQGEYYEQYF.